The 5 T cell receptor beta chains listed next were all sequenced from one sample in a study of T-cell reconstitution after alpha-beta-depleted transplantation in children. Library preparation (for TCRbeta) was performed with unique molecular identifiers. MiXCR was run by TCRdb on the PCR reads, yielding one entry per CDR3 protein. The profile covers about 3,300 distinct CDR3 sequences, with approximately 23% appearing a single time and approximately 26% taken by the ten largest. Sequences were derived from PBMCs, mostly from graft donor cells, sampled 60 days after TCRalphabeta/CD19-depleted stem cell transplant. The receptors derive from a male patient aged 2-10 years who had a stem cell transplant for acute lymphoblastic leukemia, so the T cells may come from the graft donor.

In its sample, this clonotype was seen many times. V gene TRBV28 combines with J gene TRBJ2-5; 9 bases line up with TRBD2. The ends lost 3 bases at V and 0 bases at J; junction bases unmatched: 2. Germline V gives CDR1 MDHEN, CDR2 SYDVKM. The CDR3 contains 15 residues. CDR3 sequence: CASSFLAGDQETQYF. DNA for the CDR3: TGTGCCAGCAGTTTCTTAGCGGGAGACCAAGAGACCCAGTACTTC. The complete variable domain, with remaining parts taken from reference TRBV28 and TRBJ2-5, reads DVKVTQSSRYLVKRTGEKVFLECVQDMDHENMFWYRQDPGLGLRLIYFSYDVKMKEKGDIPEGYSVSREKKERFSLILESASTNQTSMYLCASSFLAGDQETQYFGPGTRLLVL.

This clonotype is classed as large. The chain couples TRBV24-1 to TRBJ2-3; TRBD2 agrees at 7 bases. Germline trimming cut 9 bases from V and 0 bases from J; bases unmatched to any gene: 11. The CDR3 runs 16 residues. From germline, CDR1 is KGHDR and CDR2 SFDVKD. The CDR3 reads CATGKKTSLSTDTQYF. The CDR3 DNA reads TGTGCCACCGGAAAGAAGACTAGCTTAAGCACAGATACGCAGTATTTT.

This clonotype was recorded many times. The rearrangement links TRBV14 to TRBJ2-7; D may be TRBD2 (6 bases). CDR3 length: 14 amino acids. Per the germline V gene, CDR1 is SGHDN and CDR2 is FVKESK. Trimming took off 3 bases at V and 1 base at J, with 10 bases between the two ends. This chain's CDR3 is CASSQGDSSYEQYF. DNA of the CDR3: TGTGCCAGCAGCCAGGGGGACTCGTCCTACGAGCAGTACTTC.

In its sample, this clonotype was seen many times. CDR3 in amino acids: CSARRGERLSYEQYF. The CDR3 nucleotides read TGCAGTGCTAGACGCGGCGAGCGGCTCTCCTACGAGCAGTACTTC. The chain joins TRBV20-1 to TRBJ2-7; TRBD2 is a possible D gene (5 bases). The CDR3 runs to 15 residues. The V end lost 2 bases, the J end lost 0 bases, and 14 bases lay between the germline ends. Germline CDR1 DFQATT, CDR2 SNEGSKA (reference sequence).

In its sample, this clonotype ranks as medium-sized. The chain carries TRBV7-3 and TRBJ2-3; 8 bases are shared with TRBD2. The trim removed 0 bases at V and 4 bases at J, leaving 3 bases unmatched. Germline lookup yields CDR1 SGHTA and CDR2 FQGTGA. The CDR3 spans 15 residues. The CDR3 DNA sequence: TGTGCCAGCAGCTTAACGGGACTAGTGGCAGATACGCAGTATTTT. It codes for CASSLTGLVADTQYF.